This T cell receptor (beta chain) was found in a study of beta chain features in type 1 diabetes. Study-level background: Healthy donors, compared against patients, showed similar age, gender and cell yields. General study points: When Type 1 diabetes patients were examined, their TCRB CDR3s proved moderately but significantly shorter in all four CD4+ subsets. Insertions were fewer and deletions more numerous at VDJ junctions in type 1 diabetes patients.

With regard to this clone: Its antigen is still unknown.

The germline gives CDR1 SGDLS, CDR2 YYNGEE. This CDR3 is built from 13 residues. V gave up 3 bases and J gave up 4 bases, with 10 bases separating them. The authors reverse transcribed all of the isolated RNA, so sequencing captured expressed TCRB transcripts. The table came from immunoSEQ multiplex PCR; TCRdb's copy has only in-frame clones and leaves some out. The sample yields 600,000 to 700,000 clones, around 11% seen once. The chain recombines TRBV9 with TRBJ1-2; a possible D gene is TRBD1 (6 bases). This sequence originates from a man aged 25-45 years with type 1 diabetes. Sequencing was performed on naive CD4+ T cells from blood. In DNA, the CDR3 is TGTGCCAGCAGCGACAGGGACCTCTATGGCTACACCTTC. As protein: CASSDRDLYGYTF. The entire variable domain, with the rest obtained from reference TRBV9 and TRBJ1-2, is as follows: DSGVTQTPKHLITATGQRVTLRCSPRSGDLSVYWYQQSLDQGLQFLIQYYNGEERAKGNILERFSAQQFPDLHSELNLSSLELGDSALYFCASSDRDLYGYTFGSGTRLTVV.